This TCR beta chain is from a study of cytomegalovirus exposure and HLA in healthy donors (dated by TCRdb to the late 2010s). About the investigation overall: In an earlier analysis of under 750 of the donors, 276 Gb of sequence data and 117 million unique TCR beta sequences from about 190 million T cells were reported. Alongside the repertoire data, information on donor age, sex, ethnicity and CMV serostatus was compiled. The number of donors typed differed by locus, with roughly 620-630 for A, B, C, DRB1 and DQB1, over 500 for DQA1, some 570 for DPA1, and some 440 for DPB1. Among about 410 genotyped donors of the cohort, an average of around 220,000 unique TCR beta nucleotide sequences was sequenced per donor, of which about 20% were non-productive. High-throughput TCR immunosequencing, statistical association of individual TCRs with disease status, and machine learning were combined to predict cytomegalovirus infection status. Class I and class II HLA loci were covered by the typing at four-digit resolution. Every repertoire in the discovery cohort had been generated on one and the same sequencing platform. A separate validation cohort of about 110 different subjects was used in addition to the approximately 700-subject first cohort. Of the 300 to 500 genotyped donors, roughly 80% were placed in the genetic ancestry cluster associated with self-reported Caucasian donors. A later analysis re-analyzed previously published TCR beta repertoires from approximately 700 donors and added high-resolution HLA genotyping to study TCR occurrence patterns. In an earlier analysis of a few hundred of the donors, high-throughput TCR beta sequencing was used to judge whether each TCR beta V gene segment behaved as functional or pseudogenic. An early release that covered fewer than 750 HLA-typed donors contained around 330 gigabases of sequencing data and about 93 million unique TCR sequences. A later genetic analysis used genome-wide SNP genotypes for about 55% of the 666 donors, treating that subset as a discovery cohort. Using immunosequencing, the study profiled T cell repertoires from roughly 650 subjects and related those repertoires to cytomegalovirus serostatus. Because of strong linkage in the cohort, 5 or 6 DR-DQ haplotypes were treated as single units for association and clustering. Rather than drawing on any new phenotypic data, the later analysis identified candidate immune exposures from TCR beta sequences and the way those sequences occurred across donors. The study aimed to test whether signatures of past pathogen exposure could be identified by cataloging public T cell receptors.

In total, 500 to 700 healthy bone marrow donors made up the cohort. All cohort members were sampled while nominally healthy, although unrecorded immune exposures were likely present. The donor was CMV seronegative and belonged to the group of 352 seronegative cohort members. Every donor gave a peripheral blood sample, and the peripheral blood mononuclear cells from that sample were used for TCR beta sequencing. Genomic DNA extraction from the blood cell samples was performed with the Qiagen DNeasy Blood Extraction Kit. Summary of the overall study and its limitations: A cluster of highly shared sequence variants was judged likely to represent a technical artifact of the sequencing pipeline. A later analysis associated about 17,000 TCR beta sequences with specific HLA alleles at a false discovery rate of 0.05. It was suggested by the authors that the approach could potentially be generalized to other disease states and immunological phenotypes. A later analysis reported that several top co-occurrence clusters appeared linked to parvovirus B19, influenza, CMV and Epstein-Barr virus. The classifier was reported to diagnose cytomegalovirus status with high specificity and sensitivity in both the original cohort and the validation cohort. According to a later genetic analysis, donors in an Asian-associated ancestry cluster had fewer N-insertions in productive TCRs than the roughly 670-donor mean. Linkage disequilibrium might explain the correlated functional status among segregating V segments, but an unknown experimental factor could not be excluded. A further reported finding was that TCR beta sequences accurately predicted the HLA-A and HLA-B alleles for most subjects in the first cohort. An association between a missense DCLRE1C variant and V-gene and J-gene trimming of TCR beta chains was found in a later genetic analysis and replicated in an independent cohort. In this cohort, only TCR beta chains were sequenced, and detectable features were limited by the absence of alpha or paired-chain data. Because some donors lacked HLA typing at each locus, the association tests relied only on the typed subset. Broadly in line with IMGT annotations, most TCR beta V segments showed up in productive rearrangements about 90% or about 30% of the time in an earlier analysis of 450 to 750 of the donors. The presence/absence analyses assumed that sequencing depth was roughly uniform across donors, and that assumption may not be true. In a later analysis, the rate of TCR association differed among HLA loci, with DRB1 alleles having the most associated TCRs and HLA-C alleles having the fewest. Assigning TCR associations to individual alleles was difficult when HLA alleles, especially DR and DQ, strongly co-occurred. Three of the identified cytomegalovirus-associated TCR beta chains were confirmed in vitro to be specific for cytomegalovirus antigens. Some IMGT-functional V segments, including TRBV6-2 and TRBV6-3, could not be distinguished by the 87-base-pair reads and were therefore excluded. A later analysis found that HLA-associated TCR beta chains were more clonally expanded and had lower generation probabilities than equally common non-associated chains. Immune exposure information for the cohort was limited to CMV serostatus. According to a later analysis, most CMV-associated TCR beta chains appeared to be HLA-restricted, and the HLA associations seemed to be driven largely by CMV exposure. Because counts were too low, seventeen rarely observed V segments, including chromosome 9 orphons, were left out of the earlier analysis of about 620 of the donors. The study gave a list of about 160 TCR beta chains associated with cytomegalovirus. Most TCR sequences were seen in very few donors, while some public TCRs were found in many individuals.

The library was produced with the immunoSEQ multiplex PCR assay. The multiplex PCR relied on a mix of 60 forward primers for TCR Vbeta segments and 13 reverse primers for TCR Jbeta segments. A multiplex PCR assay on genomic DNA amplified the CDR3 region of rearranged TCR beta genes. The amplified TCR beta libraries were sequenced on the Illumina HiSeq System as 87-base-pair reads. The authors' analysis ran thus. A later analysis tallied around 82 million unique TCR beta chains across the 700 or so repertoires, and approximately 11 million of those chains were shared by two or more donors. Raw reads were error-corrected and collapsed into unique sequences by a nearest-neighbor algorithm in which closely related sequences were merged to remove PCR and sequencing errors. To assign V, D and J gene segments, CDR3 sequences were aligned to IMGT reference sequences. For a sequence to be retained, at least a six-nucleotide match to both a V gene segment and a J gene segment was required. Rearrangements were classified as productive when the CDR3 lacked stop codons and remained in frame with V and J, and all other rearrangements were classified as non-productive. Following IMGT convention, CDR3 was defined as the stretch from the second conserved V-encoded cysteine to the conserved J-encoded phenylalanine. The earlier analysis of about 610 of the donors excluded any sequence lacking an unambiguous match to a single V gene segment. In an earlier analysis of roughly 500 of the donors, V segments were called functional above 56.7% productive rearrangements and were called segregating when the between-donor standard deviation exceeded 5%. A statistical classification framework was built for diagnosing cytomegalovirus status from the catalog of TCR beta chain sequences. In a later analysis, V and J genes were assigned by comparing TCR nucleotide sequences against IMGT/GENE-DB human TR gene sequences. Using the TCRdist pipeline, a later analysis assigned CDR3 sequences along with most-parsimonious VDJ recombination scenarios. In a later analysis, every TCR beta chain was defined by the combination of its CDR3 amino acid sequence and its V-gene family, and reads without a unique V-gene family were dropped. A later analysis removed over 500 highly shared, low-generation-probability nucleotide sequences to deal with suspected cross-contamination and a sequencing artifact. In a later analysis, a clonal expansion index for each public chain was calculated from normalized within-repertoire ranks of inferred template counts. In a later analysis, generation probabilities were computed with a VDJ recombination model fitted to out-of-frame rearrangements, and the resulting probabilities were checked against IGoR. In a later analysis, TCR-TCR, TCR-HLA and TCR-CMV co-occurrence was scored with hypergeometric tests, and a repertoire-size bias correction was applied to TCR pairs. False discovery rates were estimated in a later analysis by permuting HLA or CMV assignments 20 times. In a later analysis, co-occurring TCRs were grouped with DBSCAN, and TCRdist sequence similarity was added when clustering was performed within HLA-allele-positive subsets. For co-occurrence clustering, repertoires with fewer than 30,000 or more than 120,000 public chains were excluded, along with roughly 5 repertoires with anomalous nucleotide sharing. TCRdb re-hosts the immuneACCESS table, in-frame sequences only. Its copies lack some clones; in the studies checked, an unresolved V gene accounts for under half of them, and the cause for the rest is not known. Clonal size and the V and J genes are those of that table, whereas D and trimming came from the DNA. The sample table records 130,000 to 150,000 clones; about 78% of these occur just once. Together, the top ten hold approximately 4% of the sample.

Details on this clone: It has no known antigen specificity. It has no much larger one-base neighbor in the sample; base qualities were not kept.

The CDR3 runs 15 amino acids, cysteine and phenylalanine included. The sequence is cut down to CDR3 DNA, 45 bases in frame from base 1. CDR1 and CDR2, looked up from the germline V gene, are SGHRS and YFSETQ. Trimmed from V: 4 bases; trimmed from J: 0 bases; junction bases lacking a gene match: 6. The sequenced sample consisted of PBMCs. The sequence was obtained from a man younger than 35 in good health and CMV-seronegative. The rearranged segments are TRBV5-1 and TRBJ2-7, with 8 middle bases fitting TRBD1. The CDR3 protein sequence reads: CASSPRTGNSYEQYF. The nucleotides are TGCGCCAGCAGCCCTCGGACAGGGAACTCCTACGAGCAGTACTTC. Joined to the reference TRBV5-1 and TRBJ2-7 proteins, this CDR3 gives the full variable domain: KAGVTQTPRYLIKTRGQQVTLSCSPISGHRSVSWYQQTPGQGLQFLFEYFSETQRNKGNFPGRFSGRQFSNSRSEMNVSTLELGDSALYLCASSPRTGNSYEQYFGPGTRLTVT.